A selection of T cell receptor beta chains follows, all from one sample in a study of T cells in Graves' hyperthyroidism and ophthalmopathy. MiXCR, applied by TCRdb to the multiplex PCR reads, yields one record per CDR3 protein. This sample has under 650,000 distinct CDR3 sequences, with 15% to 20% found just once. Source material: blood. The source of these receptors is a woman in her twenties or thirties with Graves' hyperthyroidism. Each CDR3 is given with its conserved first and last residue. The D gene is left open where the match is weak. Some rows mark clone size as missing; the rest say once, few, many or name a class of expanded clone.

>TRBV29-1|TRBJ2-3|TRBD2|few
TGCAGCGTTGATGGGCCCGGACTAGCCGGCGGCACAGATACGCAGTATTTT
CSVDGPGLAGGTDTQYF
>TRBV28|TRBJ1-2|.|many
TGTGCCAGCAGTCTCACAAGGAGTTATGGCTACACCTTC
CASSLTRSYGYTF
>TRBV5-8|TRBJ2-2|.|few
TGTGCCAGCAGCTTGGTACGCCAGGGTGACACCGGGGAGCTGTTTTTT
CASSLVRQGDTGELFF
>TRBV18|TRBJ2-3|TRBD2|.
TGTGCCAGCTCACCACCGAGGGCGGGAGCTGGAGATACGCAGTATTTT
CASSPPRAGAGDTQYF
>TRBV7-2|TRBJ2-3|.|many
TGTGCCAGCAGCTTAGGTACGGGTAGAGGGGATACGCAGTATTTT
CASSLGTGRGDTQYF
>TRBV5-1|TRBJ2-7|TRBD1|few
TGCGCCAGCAGCTGGACAGGGGCCGAAGTATACGAGCAGTACTTC
CASSWTGAEVYEQYF
>TRBV13|TRBJ1-5|.|.
TGTGCCAGCAGCTTGGGGCGGCTCACGAGCTATAGCAATCAGCCCCAGCATTTT
CASSLGRLTSYSNQPQHF
>TRBV27|TRBJ1-6|.|many
TGTAGGGGGTCCGCGGTACAGGAAGAAAATTCACCCCTCCACTTT
CRGSAVQEENSPLHF
>TRBV5-4|TRBJ2-1|.|.
TGTGCCAGCAGCTTTCTAGCCCGATCTGAGCAGTTCTTC
CASSFLARSEQFF
>TRBV4-1|TRBJ2-3|TRBD2|few
TGCGCCAGCAGCTATCGGACTAGCGGGAGAGGAGATACGCAGTATTTT
CASSYRTSGRGDTQYF
>TRBV5-1|TRBJ2-3|.|.
TGCGCCAGCAGCTCCACGCAACTGGATACGCAGTATTTT
CASSSTQLDTQYF